The entry below describes one T cell receptor (beta chain). Its specificity is unknown. The data are from a study of T-cell reconstitution after alpha-beta-depleted transplantation in children. V dropped 6 bases and J dropped 4 bases, with 9 bases sitting between them. The CDR3 totals 11 residues. Germline CDR1 and CDR2: DFQATT and SNEGSKA (reference sequence). Library preparation (for TCRbeta) was performed with unique molecular identifiers. TCRdb reprocessed the PCR reads via MiXCR and lists one record per CDR3 protein. The sample shows just over 950,000 distinct CDR3 sequences, 25% to 35% of them seen only once. Study results and limitations: T-cell numbers and diversity, one year after transplant, stemmed largely from T cells that were newly produced. For some patients, TCRbeta diversity was high at day 60 because of recipient T cells and thymic progenitors that survived.

The chain carries TRBV20-1 and TRBJ1-2; D is perhaps TRBD1 (5 bases). The sequence derives from a boy younger than two who had a stem cell transplant for SCID, so the T cells may come from the graft donor. Here the sequenced sample was PBMCs, mostly from graft donor cells, taken 360 days after TCRalphabeta/CD19-depleted stem cell transplant. For the CDR3, the DNA is TGCAGTGCACAGGCTTCCTATGGCTACACCTTC. Amino acid sequence: CSAQASYGYTF.